This TCR beta chain was recovered during a study of blood T cell repertoires in COVID-19. In the study overall: The United States, Italy and Spain provided the acute and convalescent COVID-19 samples. From T cells, B-cell-depleted T cells, or PBMCs came the material, which was cDNA or gDNA.

Per the original methods: Estimation of nucleated cell counts relied on the amplification of reference gene primers. Libraries were prepared by immunoSEQ multiplex PCR; TCRdb keeps only in-frame clonotypes and omits some of them. V and J calls and clone size are copied from that table; D and trimming were computed from the DNA. The sample comprises 150,000 to 200,000 clones, about 86% of which are singletons, and 3.5% to 4.5% rests with the top ten. The V end lost 8 bases, the J end lost 6 bases, and 10 bases lay between the germline ends. Looked up from germline, CDR1 is SNHLY and CDR2 is FYNNEI. The CDR3 has 11 amino acids.

V gene TRBV2 combines with J gene TRBJ1-2, with a weak D call TRBD1 (5 bases). The TCR was taken from a man aged 18 to 29 with active or convalescent COVID-19. Specimen: peripheral blood. CDR3 sequence: CASQRGNGYTF. The CDR3 nucleotides read TGTGCCAGCCAGCGGGGGAATGGCTACACCTTC. Together with reference TRBV2 and TRBJ1-2, the CDR3 gives the full variable domain: EPEVTQTPSHQVTQMGQEVILRCVPISNHLYFYWYRQILGQKVEFLVSFYNNEISEKSEIFDDQFSVERPDGSNFTLKIRSTKLEDSAMYFCASQRGNGYTFGSGTRLTVV.